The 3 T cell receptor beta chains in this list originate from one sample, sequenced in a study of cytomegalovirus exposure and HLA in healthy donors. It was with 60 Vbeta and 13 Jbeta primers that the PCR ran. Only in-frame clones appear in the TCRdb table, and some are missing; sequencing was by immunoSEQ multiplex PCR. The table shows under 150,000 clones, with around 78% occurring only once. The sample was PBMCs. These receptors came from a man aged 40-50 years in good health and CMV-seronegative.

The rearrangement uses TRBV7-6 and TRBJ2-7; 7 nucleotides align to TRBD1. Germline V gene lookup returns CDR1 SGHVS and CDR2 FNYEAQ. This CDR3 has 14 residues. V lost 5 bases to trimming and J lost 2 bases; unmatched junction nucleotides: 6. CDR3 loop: CASSPGQATYEQYF. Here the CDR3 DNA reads TGTGCCAGCAGCCCCGGACAGGCGACCTACGAGCAGTACTTC.

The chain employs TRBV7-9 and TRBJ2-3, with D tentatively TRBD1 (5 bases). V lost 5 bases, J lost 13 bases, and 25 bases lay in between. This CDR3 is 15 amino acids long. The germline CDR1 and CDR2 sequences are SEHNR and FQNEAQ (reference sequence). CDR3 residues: CASSALGFGLGVEYF. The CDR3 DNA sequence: TGTGCCAGCAGCGCCTTAGGTTTCGGGTTAGGGGTCGAGTATTTT.

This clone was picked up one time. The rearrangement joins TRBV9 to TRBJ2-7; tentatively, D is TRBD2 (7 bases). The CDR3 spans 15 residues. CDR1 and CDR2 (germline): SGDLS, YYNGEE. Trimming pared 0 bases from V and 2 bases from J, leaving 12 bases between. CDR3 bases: TGTGCCAGCAGCGTAGACGGGGGGCTAACCTACGAGCAGTACTTC. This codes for CASSVDGGLTYEQYF.